What follows are 8 T cell receptor beta chains derived from one specimen sequenced in a study of cytomegalovirus exposure and HLA in healthy donors. In the PCR, 60 Vbeta and 13 Jbeta primers were used. Data came from immunoSEQ multiplex PCR; TCRdb stores just in-frame clones and leaves some out. Of about 210,000 clones listed, over 75% were seen once; the top ten hold roughly a tenth. Sequences were obtained from PBMCs. The origin of the receptors is a woman aged 50 to 65 in good health and CMV-seropositive.

This clone was found once. The chain employs TRBV13 and TRBJ2-7; TRBD1 is a possible D gene (6 bases). This CDR3 comprises 14 residues. In germline, CDR1 is PRHDT, CDR2 FYEKMQ (reference sequence). Trimming pared 4 bases from V and 3 bases from J, leaving 13 bases between. As DNA, the CDR3 is TGTGCCAGCAGCTCGGGGACAAGAAGCTACGAGCAGTACTTC. It yields the protein CASSSGTRSYEQYF.

The rearrangement uses TRBV6-5 and TRBJ1-2, with 9 bases fitting TRBD1. This CDR3 region has 15 residues. Germline CDR1 MNHEY, CDR2 SVGAGI. Trimming took 0 bases from V and 8 from J; bases not matched to a gene: 7. The CDR3 here is CASSYSRQGEGGYTF. CDR3 nucleotide sequence: TGTGCCAGCAGTTACTCAAGACAGGGGGAGGGGGGCTACACCTTC.

CDR3 protein: CASSLLAGATYEQYF. The CDR3 DNA follows: TGTGCCAGCAGCTTACTAGCGGGGGCAACCTACGAGCAGTACTTC. The genes are TRBV7-2 and TRBJ2-7, with 10 bases matching TRBD2. This CDR3 is built from 15 residues. In germline, CDR1 is SGHTA, CDR2 FQGNSA. The V segment lost 2 bases and the J segment 2 bases; nucleotides outside the gene matches: 3.

This clone appeared a few times. The chain carries TRBV6-5 and TRBJ1-5; tentatively, D is TRBD1 (5 bases). This CDR3 spans 14 amino acids. The V end was cut by 3 bases, the J end by 7 bases, with 13 bases between. Germline loops: CDR1 MNHEY, CDR2 SVGAGI. The CDR3 DNA reads as TGTGCCAGCAGTTATCAGGGATTGGGGCAGCCCCAGCATTTT. Translated: CASSYQGLGQPQHF.

The chain is built from TRBV4-2 and TRBJ2-1; 12 bases align to TRBD2. This CDR3 spans 21 amino acids. The V segment lost 1 base and the J segment 0 bases; nucleotides outside the gene matches: 13. Germline assignment: CDR1 LGHNA and CDR2 YNFKEQ. The CDR3 sequence: CASSQVFGASGGASSYNEQFF. The CDR3, as DNA: TGTGCCAGCAGCCAAGTGTTCGGGGCTAGCGGGGGGGCCTCCTCCTACAATGAGCAGTTCTTC.

V usage is TRBV6-5 and J usage is TRBJ1-2; D unresolved. CDR1 MNHEY and CDR2 SVGAGI come from the germline V gene. The V and J ends lost 6 bases and 2 bases respectively, with 13 bases between them. This CDR3 contains 14 residues. DNA of the CDR3: TGTGCCAGCAGACCCCAAAGGCGGAACTATGGCTACACCTTC. Its protein product is CASRPQRRNYGYTF.

V and J are TRBV11-2 and TRBJ2-7, with TRBD1 as a possible D gene (6 bases). V lost 5 bases, J lost 0 bases, and 11 bases lay in between. Germline V gene data show CDR1 as SGHAT and CDR2 as FQNNGV. The CDR3 runs 14 residues. The DNA of the CDR3 is TGTGCCAGCAGCGTCCAACAGGGCTCCTACGAGCAGTACTTC. This gives the protein CASSVQQGSYEQYF.

V gene TRBV23-1 combines with J gene TRBJ1-5; no firm D call. TRBV23-1 qualifies as an ORF whose function is uncertain. Trimming removed 0 bases from V and 1 base from J, with 16 bases in between. There are 18 residues in the CDR3. CDR3 residues: CASSQSGGREFSNQPQHF. CDR3 DNA: TGCGCCAGCAGTCAATCAGGCGGGCGCGAGTTCAGCAATCAGCCCCAGCATTTT.